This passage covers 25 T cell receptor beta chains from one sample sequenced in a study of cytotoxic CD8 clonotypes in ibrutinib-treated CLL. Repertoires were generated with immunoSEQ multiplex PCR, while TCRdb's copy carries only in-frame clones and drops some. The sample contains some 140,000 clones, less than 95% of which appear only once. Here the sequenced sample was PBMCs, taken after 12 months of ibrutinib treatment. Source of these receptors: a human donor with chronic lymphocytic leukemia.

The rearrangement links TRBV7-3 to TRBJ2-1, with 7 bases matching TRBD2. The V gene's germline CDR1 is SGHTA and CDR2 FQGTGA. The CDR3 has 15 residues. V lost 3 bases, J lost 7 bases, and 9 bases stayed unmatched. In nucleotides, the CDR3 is TGTGCCAGCAGCTTGTCTAGCGGCATGAGGAATGAGCAGTTCTTC. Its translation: CASSLSSGMRNEQFF.

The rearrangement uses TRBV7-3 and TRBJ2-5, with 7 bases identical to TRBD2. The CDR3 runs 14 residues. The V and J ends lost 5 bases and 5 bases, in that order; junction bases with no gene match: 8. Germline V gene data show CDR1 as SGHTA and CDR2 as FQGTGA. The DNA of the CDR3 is TGTGCCAGCAGCACCGGGACTACTAAGGAGACCCAGTACTTC. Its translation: CASSTGTTKETQYF. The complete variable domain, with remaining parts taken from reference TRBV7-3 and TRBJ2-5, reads GAGVSQTPSNKVTEKGKYVELRCDPISGHTALYWYRQSLGQGPEFLIYFQGTGAADDSGLPNDRFFAVRPEGSVSTLKIQRTERGDSAVYLCASSTGTTKETQYFGPGTRLLVL.

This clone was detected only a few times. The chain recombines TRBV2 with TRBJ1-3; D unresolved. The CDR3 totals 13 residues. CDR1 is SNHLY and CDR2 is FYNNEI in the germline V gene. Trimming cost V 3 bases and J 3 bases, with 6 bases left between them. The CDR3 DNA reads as TGTGCCAGCAGTGAGAGAAGTGGAAACACCATATATTTT. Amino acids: CASSERSGNTIYF.

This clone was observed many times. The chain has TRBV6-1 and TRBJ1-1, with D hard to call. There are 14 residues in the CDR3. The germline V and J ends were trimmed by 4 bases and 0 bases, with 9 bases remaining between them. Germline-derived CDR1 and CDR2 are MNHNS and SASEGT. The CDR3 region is CASSVHLMNTEAFF. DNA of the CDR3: TGTGCCAGCAGTGTTCACCTCATGAACACTGAAGCTTTCTTT.

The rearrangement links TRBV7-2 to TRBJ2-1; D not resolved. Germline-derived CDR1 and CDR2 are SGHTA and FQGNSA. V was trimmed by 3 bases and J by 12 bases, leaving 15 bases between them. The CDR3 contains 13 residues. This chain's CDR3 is CASSFFGGKGQFF. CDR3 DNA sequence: TGTGCCAGCAGCTTTTTCGGCGGAAAGGGGCAGTTCTTC.

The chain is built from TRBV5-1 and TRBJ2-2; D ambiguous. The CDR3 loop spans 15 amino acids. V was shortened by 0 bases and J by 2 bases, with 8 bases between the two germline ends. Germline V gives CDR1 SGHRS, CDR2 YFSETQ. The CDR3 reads CASSLEGTNTGELFF. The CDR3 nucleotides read TGCGCCAGCAGCTTGGAGGGAACCAACACCGGGGAGCTGTTTTTT.

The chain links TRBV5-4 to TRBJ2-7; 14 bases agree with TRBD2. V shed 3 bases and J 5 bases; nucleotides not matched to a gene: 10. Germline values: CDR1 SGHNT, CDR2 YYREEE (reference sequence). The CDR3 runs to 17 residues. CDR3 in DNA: TGTGCCAGCAGCTCCGGACTAGCGGGAGGAAGAGGGAACGAGCAGTACTTC. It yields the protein CASSSGLAGGRGNEQYF.

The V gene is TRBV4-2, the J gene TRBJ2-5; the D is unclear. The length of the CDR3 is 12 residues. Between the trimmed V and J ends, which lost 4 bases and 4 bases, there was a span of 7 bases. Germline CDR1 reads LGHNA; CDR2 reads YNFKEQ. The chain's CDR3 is CASSRAGETQYF. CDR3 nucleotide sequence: TGTGCCAGCAGCCGAGCCGGAGAGACCCAGTACTTC.

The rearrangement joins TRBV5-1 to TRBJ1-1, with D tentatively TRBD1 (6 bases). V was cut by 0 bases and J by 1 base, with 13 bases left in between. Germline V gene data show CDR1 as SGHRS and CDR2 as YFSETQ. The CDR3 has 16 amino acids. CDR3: CASSLDLVGANTEAFF. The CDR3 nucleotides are TGCGCCAGCAGCTTGGACCTCGTGGGGGCGAACACTGAAGCTTTCTTT.

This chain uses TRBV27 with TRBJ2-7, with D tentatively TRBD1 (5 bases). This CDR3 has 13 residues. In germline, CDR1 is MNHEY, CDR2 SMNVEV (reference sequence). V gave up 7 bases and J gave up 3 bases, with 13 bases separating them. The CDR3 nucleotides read TGTGCCAGCAAACAGGACGTATTCTACGAGCAGTACTTC. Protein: CASKQDVFYEQYF.

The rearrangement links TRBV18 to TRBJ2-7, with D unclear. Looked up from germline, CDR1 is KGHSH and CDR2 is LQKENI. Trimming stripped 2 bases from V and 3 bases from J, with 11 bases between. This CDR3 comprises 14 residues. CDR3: CASSPLPEVYEQYF. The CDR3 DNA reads TGTGCCAGCTCACCATTGCCGGAAGTCTACGAGCAGTACTTC.

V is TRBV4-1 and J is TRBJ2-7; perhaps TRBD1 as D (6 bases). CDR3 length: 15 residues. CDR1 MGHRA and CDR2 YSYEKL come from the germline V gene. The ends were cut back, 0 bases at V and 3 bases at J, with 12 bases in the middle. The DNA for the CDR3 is TGCGCCAGCAGCCAAGAATCACCAGGGGTCTACGAGCAGTACTTC. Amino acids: CASSQESPGVYEQYF.

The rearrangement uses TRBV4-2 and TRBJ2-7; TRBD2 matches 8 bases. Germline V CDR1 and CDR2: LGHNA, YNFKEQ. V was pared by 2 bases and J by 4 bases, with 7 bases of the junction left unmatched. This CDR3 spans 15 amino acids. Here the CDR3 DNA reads TGTGCCAGCAGCCAATCCAGCGGGAGTGGGTACGAGCAGTACTTC. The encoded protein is CASSQSSGSGYEQYF.

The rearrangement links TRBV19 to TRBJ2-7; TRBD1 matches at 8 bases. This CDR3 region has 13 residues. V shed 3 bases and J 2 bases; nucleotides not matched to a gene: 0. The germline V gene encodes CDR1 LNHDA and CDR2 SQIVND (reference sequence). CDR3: CASSMDRAYEQYF. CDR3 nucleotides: TGTGCCAGTAGTATGGACAGGGCCTACGAGCAGTACTTC.

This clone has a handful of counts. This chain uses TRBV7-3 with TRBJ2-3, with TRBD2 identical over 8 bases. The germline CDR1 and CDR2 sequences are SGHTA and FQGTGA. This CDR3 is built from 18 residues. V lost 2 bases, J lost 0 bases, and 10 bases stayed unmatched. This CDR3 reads CASSLAAGGPASTDTQYF. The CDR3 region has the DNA TGTGCCAGCAGCTTAGCGGCGGGAGGCCCGGCTAGCACAGATACGCAGTATTTT.

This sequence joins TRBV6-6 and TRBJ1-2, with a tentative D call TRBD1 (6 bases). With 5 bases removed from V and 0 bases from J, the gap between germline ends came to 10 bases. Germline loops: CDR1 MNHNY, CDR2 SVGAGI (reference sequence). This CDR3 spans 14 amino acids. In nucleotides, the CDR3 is TGTGCCAGCAGTCCCGGACAGACTAACTATGGCTACACCTTC. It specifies CASSPGQTNYGYTF.

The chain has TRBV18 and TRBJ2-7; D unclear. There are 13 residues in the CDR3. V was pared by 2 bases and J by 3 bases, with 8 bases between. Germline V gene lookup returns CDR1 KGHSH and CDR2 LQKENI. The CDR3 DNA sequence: TGTGCCAGCTCACCAGCAACAGTCTACGAGCAGTACTTC. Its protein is CASSPATVYEQYF.

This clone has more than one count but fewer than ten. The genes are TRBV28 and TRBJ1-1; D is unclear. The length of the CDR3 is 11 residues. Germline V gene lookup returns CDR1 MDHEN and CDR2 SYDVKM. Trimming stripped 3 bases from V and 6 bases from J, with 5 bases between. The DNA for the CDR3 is TGTGCCAGCAGTTTGTCGGCTGAAGCTTTCTTT. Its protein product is CASSLSAEAFF. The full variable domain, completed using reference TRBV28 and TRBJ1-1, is DVKVTQSSRYLVKRTGEKVFLECVQDMDHENMFWYRQDPGLGLRLIYFSYDVKMKEKGDIPEGYSVSREKKERFSLILESASTNQTSMYLCASSLSAEAFFGQGTRLTVV.

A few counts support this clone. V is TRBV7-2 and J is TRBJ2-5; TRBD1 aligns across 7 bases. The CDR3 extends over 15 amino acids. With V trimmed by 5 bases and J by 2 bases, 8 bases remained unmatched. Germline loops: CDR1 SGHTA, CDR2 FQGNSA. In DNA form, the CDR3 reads TGTGCCAGCAGCGCAGGCCCGGGACAGCAAGAGACCCAGTACTTC. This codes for CASSAGPGQQETQYF.

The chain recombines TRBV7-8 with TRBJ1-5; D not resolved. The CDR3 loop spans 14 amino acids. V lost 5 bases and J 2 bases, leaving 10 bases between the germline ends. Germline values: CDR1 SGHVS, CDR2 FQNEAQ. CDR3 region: CASSQPSGNQPQHF. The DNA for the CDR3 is TGTGCCAGCAGCCAACCCTCTGGCAATCAGCCCCAGCATTTT.

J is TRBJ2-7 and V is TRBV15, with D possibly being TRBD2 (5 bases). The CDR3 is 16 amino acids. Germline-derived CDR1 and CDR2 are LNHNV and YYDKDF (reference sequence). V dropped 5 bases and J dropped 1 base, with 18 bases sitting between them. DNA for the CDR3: TGTGCCACCAGCCCCAGCCTGGCAGAGGGATCCTACGAGCAGTACTTC. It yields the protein CATSPSLAEGSYEQYF.

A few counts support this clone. CDR3 bases: TGTGCCAGCAGCTTAGATGGGGACAGGGTCTATGGCTACACCTTC. It codes for CASSLDGDRVYGYTF. This sequence joins TRBV7-9 and TRBJ1-2; 9 bases fit TRBD1. The germline gives CDR1 SEHNR, CDR2 FQNEAQ (reference sequence). The V gene end was trimmed by 1 base and the J gene end by 4 bases; junction bases not matched to a gene: 4. CDR3 size: 15 residues.

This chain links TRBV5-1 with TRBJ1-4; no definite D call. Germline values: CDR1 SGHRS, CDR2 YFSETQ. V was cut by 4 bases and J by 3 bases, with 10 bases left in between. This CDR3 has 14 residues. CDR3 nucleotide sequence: TGCGCCAGCAGCCTAGGAGGCCCTAATGAAAAACTGTTTTTT. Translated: CASSLGGPNEKLFF.

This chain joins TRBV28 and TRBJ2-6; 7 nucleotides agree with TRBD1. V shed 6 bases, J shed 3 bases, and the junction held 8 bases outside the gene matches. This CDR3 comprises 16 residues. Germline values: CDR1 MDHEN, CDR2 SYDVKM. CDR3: CASSAGTAGGANVLTF. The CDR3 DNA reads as TGTGCCAGCAGCGCCGGGACAGCCGGTGGGGCCAACGTCCTGACTTTC.

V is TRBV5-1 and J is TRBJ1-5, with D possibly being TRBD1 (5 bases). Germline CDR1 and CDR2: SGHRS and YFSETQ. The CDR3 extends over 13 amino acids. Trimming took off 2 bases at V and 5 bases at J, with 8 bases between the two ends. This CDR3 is CASSFWGDQPQHF. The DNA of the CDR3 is TGCGCCAGCAGCTTTTGGGGGGATCAGCCCCAGCATTTT. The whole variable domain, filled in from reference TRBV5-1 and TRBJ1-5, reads KAGVTQTPRYLIKTRGQQVTLSCSPISGHRSVSWYQQTPGQGLQFLFEYFSETQRNKGNFPGRFSGRQFSNSRSEMNVSTLELGDSALYLCASSFWGDQPQHFGDGTRLSIL.